One sample yielded the 19 T cell receptor beta chains listed below, sequenced in a study of T cell repertoires in cytomegalovirus infection. TCRdb called the reads again in MiXCR, with one record for every CDR3 protein. The table records around 530,000 distinct CDR3 sequences, approximately 15% of them present only once. Sequenced input: CD8+ T cells from PBMCs. These receptors all come from a human donor in good health (CMV status not recorded). Some clones in this sample may be carry-over from other donors' samples.

The chain recombines TRBV7-4 with TRBJ2-6; 8 nucleotides match TRBD1. This CDR3 contains 19 residues. Losses at the gene ends were 2 bases for V and 0 bases for J; bases not matched to a gene: 9. Germline V gives CDR1 SGHVT, CDR2 SQSDAQ. This CDR3 is CASSLNGQGPHSGANVLTF. The CDR3 DNA follows: TGTGCCAGCAGCTTAAATGGACAGGGCCCTCACTCTGGGGCCAACGTCCTGACTTTC.

The table lists this clonotype with many counts. The V call is TRBV7-9, the J call TRBJ2-5, with TRBD2 identical over 8 bases. Germline CDR1 SEHNR, CDR2 FQNEAQ (reference sequence). Trimming removed 7 bases from V and 3 bases from J; junction bases left unmatched: 4. The CDR3 contains 13 residues. The CDR3 DNA is TGTGCCAGCAACAATAGCGGGGAAGAGACCCAGTACTTC. Residues: CASNNSGEETQYF.

This clonotype appeared once. The rearrangement joins TRBV6-6 to TRBJ2-5, with 9 bases fitting TRBD2. Losses at the gene ends were 2 bases for V and 3 bases for J; bases not matched to a gene: 10. Germline CDR1 and CDR2: MNHNY and SVGAGI (reference sequence). The CDR3 length is 17 residues. The CDR3 loop is CASSYGGRVAGEETQYF. The DNA for the CDR3 is TGTGCCAGCAGTTACGGGGGGCGGGTAGCGGGAGAAGAGACCCAGTACTTC.

The gene calls are TRBV7-9 and TRBJ1-1, with 10 bases identical to TRBD1. There are 13 residues in the CDR3. Germline trimming cut 5 bases from V and 8 bases from J; bases unmatched to any gene: 5. Germline V gene sequence: CDR1 SEHNR, CDR2 FQNEAQ (reference sequence). The CDR3 nucleotides read TGTGCCAGCAGCACCCGGGACAGGGGAGAAGCTTTCTTT. It codes for CASSTRDRGEAFF.

Many counts were recorded for this clonotype. This chain joins TRBV28 and TRBJ2-1; TRBD1 agrees at 11 bases. CDR3 length: 18 residues. The junction had 9 bases not matched to a gene; V was cut back by 5 bases and J by 0 bases. Germline V gene lookup returns CDR1 MDHEN and CDR2 SYDVKM. The CDR3 protein is CASSRDRGDPNSYNEQFF. The DNA for the CDR3 is TGTGCCAGCAGTCGGGACAGGGGGGATCCCAACTCCTACAATGAGCAGTTCTTC.

This clonotype has ten or more counts. The chain has TRBV12-3 or TRBV12-4 and TRBJ1-5; TRBD1 might be the D (6 bases). V lost 5 bases to trimming and J lost 4 bases, with 18 bases between them. This CDR3 has 16 residues. CDR3 nucleotides: TGTGCCAGCAGTCCGGCGGGGGGGGGCCCGAATCAGCCCCAGCATTTT. Amino acid sequence: CASSPAGGGPNQPQHF.

This clonotype has more than one count but fewer than ten. The chain recombines TRBV27 with TRBJ2-7; 12 bases agree with TRBD1. The germline V gene encodes CDR1 MNHEY and CDR2 SMNVEV (reference sequence). The CDR3 totals 15 residues. V shed 10 bases and J 6 bases; nucleotides not matched to a gene: 13. CDR3 coding DNA: TGTGCCACCCGGGACAGGGGGCCTTCACCCCCCGAGCAGTACTTC. It codes for CATRDRGPSPPEQYF.

The gene calls are TRBV6-1 and TRBJ2-1; TRBD1 matches 8 bases. V was pared by 8 bases and J by 5 bases, with 11 bases of the junction left unmatched. Germline V CDR1 and CDR2: MNHNS, SASEGT. This CDR3 is built from 15 residues. CDR3 bases: TGTGCCAGCTTTCACAGGGGGAGTGGAGACAATGAGCAGTTCTTC. Its protein is CASFHRGSGDNEQFF.

The chain recombines TRBV20-1 with TRBJ2-7; 9 bases map to TRBD1. The V gene's germline CDR1 is DFQATT and CDR2 SNEGSKA (reference sequence). With 0 bases clipped from V and 7 bases from J, the junction kept 7 bases outside the gene matches. The CDR3 has 14 amino acids. CDR3 in amino acids: CSARDPDRGREQYF. In DNA form, the CDR3 reads TGCAGTGCTAGAGATCCGGACAGGGGTCGGGAGCAGTACTTC.

This clonotype has just a few counts. The chain couples TRBV4-1 to TRBJ1-4, with 7 nucleotides matching TRBD1. The CDR3 length is 14 residues. Trimming removed 1 base from V and 11 bases from J; junction bases left unmatched: 7. The germline V gene has CDR1 MGHRA and CDR2 YSYEKL. The CDR3 loop reads CASSQAQGMRKLFF. Here the CDR3 DNA reads TGCGCCAGCAGCCAAGCACAGGGGATGAGGAAACTGTTTTTT.

This chain links TRBV9 with TRBJ2-2; possibly TRBD1 or TRBD2 for D (5 bases each). This CDR3 region has 14 residues. V lost 7 bases, J lost 0 bases, and 10 bases lay in between. Germline loops: CDR1 SGDLS, CDR2 YYNGEE. CDR3 residues: CASQTGPNTGELFF. CDR3 bases: TGTGCCAGCCAAACGGGACCGAACACCGGGGAGCTGTTTTTT.

In this sample, this clonotype turned up many times. This chain links TRBV7-2 with TRBJ2-1, with D possibly TRBD1 on 6 matching bases. V was trimmed by 8 bases and J by 4 bases, leaving 18 bases between them. The CDR3 spans 15 residues. Looked up from germline, CDR1 is SGHTA and CDR2 is FQGNSA. In DNA, the CDR3 is TGTGCCAGCCTTTACTGGGCGGACAGTTACAATGAGCAGTTCTTC. Protein product: CASLYWADSYNEQFF.

This clonotype was seen more than once but under ten times. This chain uses TRBV27 with TRBJ2-1; 11 bases agree with TRBD1. The CDR3 covers 14 residues. CDR1 and CDR2 (germline): MNHEY, SMNVEV (reference sequence). V dropped 5 bases and J dropped 8; count of bases not matched to a gene: 5. The CDR3 spells CASSEDRGLDEQFF. The CDR3 coding sequence is TGTGCCAGCAGTGAGGACAGGGGGCTGGATGAGCAGTTCTTC.

Ten or more counts support this clonotype. The chain joins TRBV7-8 to TRBJ2-7; D might be TRBD1 (6 bases). The CDR3 is made up of 14 amino acids. CDR1 is SGHVS and CDR2 is FQNEAQ in the germline V gene. V was trimmed by 4 bases and J by 0 bases, leaving 10 bases between them. This CDR3 is CASSSWDISYEQYF. CDR3 bases: TGTGCCAGCAGCTCCTGGGACATCTCCTACGAGCAGTACTTC.

This clonotype was counted a few times. The chain links TRBV27 to TRBJ2-7; the match to TRBD2 covers 13 bases. CDR1 and CDR2 (germline): MNHEY, SMNVEV (reference sequence). The CDR3 is 16 residues long. After removal of 5 bases from V and 5 bases from J, the junction contained 9 bases not matched to a gene. The CDR3 loop is CASSPGLAGEKDEQYF. CDR3 bases: TGTGCCAGCAGTCCAGGACTAGCGGGAGAAAAGGACGAGCAGTACTTC.

This clonotype was counted at least ten times. The chain carries TRBV7-3 and TRBJ2-3, with D perhaps matching TRBD2 (5 bases). The CDR3 spans 14 residues. Germline loops: CDR1 SGHTA, CDR2 FQGTGA. Trimming took off 2 bases at V and 2 bases at J, with 8 bases between the two ends. CDR3: CASSLGRDTDTQYF. In DNA form, the CDR3 reads TGTGCCAGCAGCTTAGGACGGGACACAGATACGCAGTATTTT.

In this sample, this clonotype turned up a few times. The chain links TRBV7-9 to TRBJ2-7; TRBD2 matches 7 bases. This CDR3 comprises 13 residues. J was trimmed by 7 bases and V by 5 bases; bases with no gene match: 8. Germline lookup yields CDR1 SEHNR and CDR2 FQNEAQ (reference sequence). This chain's CDR3 is CASSLRLAGEQYF. CDR3 in DNA: TGTGCCAGCAGCCTCCGACTAGCAGGGGAGCAGTACTTC.

This clonotype was seen only a few times. The genes are TRBV3-1 and TRBJ1-5; no firm D call. The CDR3 consists of 15 residues. The V end was cut by 4 bases, the J end by 5 bases, with 15 bases between. Germline-derived CDR1 and CDR2 are LGHDT and YNNKEL (reference sequence). CDR3 region: CASSRGPPPHQPQHF. In nucleotides, the CDR3 is TGTGCCAGCAGCCGAGGCCCTCCGCCCCATCAGCCCCAGCATTTT.

This clonotype was detected a few times. The chain carries TRBV19 and TRBJ1-4; TRBD1 might be the D (5 bases). V was clipped by 4 bases and J by 8 bases, with 14 bases between them. The CDR3 is 14 residues long. CDR1 is LNHDA and CDR2 is SQIVND in the germline V gene (reference sequence). The CDR3: CASSTSRGEEKLFF. The CDR3 DNA sequence: TGTGCCAGTAGTACAAGCCGGGGCGAAGAAAAACTGTTTTTT.